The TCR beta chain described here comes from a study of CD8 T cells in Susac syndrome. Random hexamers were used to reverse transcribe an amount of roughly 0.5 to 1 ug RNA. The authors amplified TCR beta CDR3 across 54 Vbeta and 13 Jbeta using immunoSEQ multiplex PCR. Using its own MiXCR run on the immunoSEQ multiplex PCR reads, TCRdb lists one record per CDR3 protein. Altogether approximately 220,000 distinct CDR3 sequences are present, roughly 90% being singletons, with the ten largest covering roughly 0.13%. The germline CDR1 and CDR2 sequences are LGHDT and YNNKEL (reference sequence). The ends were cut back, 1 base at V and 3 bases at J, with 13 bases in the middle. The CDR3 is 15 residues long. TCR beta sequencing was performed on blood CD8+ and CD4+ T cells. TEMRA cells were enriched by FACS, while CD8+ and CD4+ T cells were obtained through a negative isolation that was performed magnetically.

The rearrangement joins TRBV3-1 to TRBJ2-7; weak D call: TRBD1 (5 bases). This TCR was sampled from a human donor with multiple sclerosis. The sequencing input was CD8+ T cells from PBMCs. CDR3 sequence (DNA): TGTGCCAGCAGCCAAGGGTCTGGGGCGCTCTACGAGCAGTACTTC. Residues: CASSQGSGALYEQYF.